This paragraph reports one T cell receptor (beta chain). The entry originates in a study of OX40 agonist ivuxolimab in advanced cancers. The length of the CDR3 is 15 residues. Trimming took 7 bases from V and 3 from J, leaving 16 bases between them. Germline V gives CDR1 LNHDA, CDR2 SQIVND (reference sequence). Produced via immunoSEQ multiplex PCR; TCRdb's table is partial and in-frame only. The table lists tens of thousands of clones, 65% to 90% of them singletons, with over 0.45% in the top ten. The chain employs TRBV19 and TRBJ1-3; D is perhaps TRBD1 (6 bases). The TCR comes from an adult with an advanced solid tumor such as melanoma, head and neck, liver or kidney cancer. This specimen was CD4+ or CD8+ T cells sorted from blood, taken in a trial of the OX40 agonist ivuxolimab. CDR3 region: CASTPGGRLGNTIYF. In nucleotides, the CDR3 is TGTGCCAGTACCCCTGGGGGCCGCCTTGGAAACACCATATATTTT.